This is a list of T cell receptor beta chains from one sample in a study of blood T cell repertoires in COVID-19. Method: immunoSEQ multiplex PCR; TCRdb's copy keeps in-frame clones and lacks some. The sample shows approximately 100,000 clones, roughly 92% of them seen only once. The sequenced sample consisted of peripheral blood. The receptors originated from a man in his fifties or sixties with active COVID-19. Both conserved end residues are part of each CDR3. A D gene is named only where the DNA matches it firmly. Clone size is not always given. Where it is, it says once, few, many or a class for expanded clones.

>TRBD2|TRBV4-1|NA|TRBJ2-3
CASSQPYSIGKRERTDTQYF
TGCGCCAGCAGCCAGCCGTATTCGATCGGAAAGCGGGAGAGGACAGATACGCAGTATTTT
>NA|TRBV19|few|TRBJ1-2
CASSIEPRGNYGYTF
TGTGCCAGTAGTATAGAGCCGCGGGGTAACTATGGCTACACCTTC
>TRBD2|TRBV29-1|NA|TRBJ2-2
CSVAASGFGGELFF
TGCAGCGTTGCGGCTAGCGGGTTTGGCGGGGAGCTGTTTTTT
>NA|TRBV6-1|NA|TRBJ1-1
CASSDFNRVVNTEAFF
TGTGCCAGCAGTGACTTTAACAGAGTAGTGAACACTGAAGCTTTCTTT
>NA|TRBV28|NA|TRBJ1-3
CASSFRGTNTIYF
TGTGCCAGCAGTTTTAGGGGAACAAACACCATATATTTT
>NA|TRBV30|NA|TRBJ1-1
CAWNQDTEAFF
TGTGCCTGGAATCAGGATACTGAAGCTTTCTTT
>TRBD1|TRBV5-6|NA|TRBJ2-7
CASNDRGLSSYEQYF
TGTGCCAGCAACGACAGGGGTCTAAGCTCCTACGAGCAGTACTTC
>NA|TRBV7-9|once|TRBJ2-2
CASSLVWQVLDTGELFF
TGTGCCAGCAGCTTAGTCTGGCAGGTTCTGGACACCGGGGAGCTGTTTTTT
>NA|TRBV10-3|NA|TRBJ2-7
CAIRDPSGAVGYEQYF
TGTGCCATCAGGGACCCAAGCGGAGCCGTCGGCTACGAGCAGTACTTC
>TRBD2|TRBV9|NA|TRBJ2-7
CASSARDIRGRLAGGLHEQYF
TGTGCCAGCAGCGCCCGGGACATAAGAGGGCGACTAGCGGGAGGGCTGCACGAGCAGTACTTC
>NA|TRBV19|NA|TRBJ2-3
CASSIRRFTDTQYF
TGTGCCAGTAGTATACGGAGATTCACAGATACGCAGTATTTT
>TRBD1|TRBV11-2|NA|TRBJ2-2
CASSLGTWDRNTGELFF
TGTGCCAGCAGCTTAGGGACGTGGGACAGGAACACCGGGGAGCTGTTTTTT
>NA|TRBV3-1/TRBV3-2|NA|TRBJ2-1
CASSPQSLVRTQQFF
TGTGCCAGCAGCCCGCAGAGCCTAGTTCGGACTCAGCAGTTCTTC
>NA|TRBV19|few|TRBJ1-5
CASSRGGRSNQPQHF
TGTGCCAGTAGCCGAGGGGGACGTAGCAATCAGCCCCAGCATTTT
>NA|TRBV4-2|NA|TRBJ2-1
CASSQTPLSGSSYNEQFF
TGTGCCAGCAGCCAAACCCCACTAAGCGGAAGCTCCTACAATGAGCAGTTCTTC
>TRBD1|TRBV5-6|NA|TRBJ1-5
CASSLGDRANNQPQHF
TGTGCCAGCAGCTTGGGGGACAGGGCCAACAATCAGCCCCAGCATTTT
>TRBD1|TRBV9|NA|TRBJ2-1
CASSTQTGESYNEQFF
TGTGCCAGCAGCACACAGACAGGGGAATCCTACAATGAGCAGTTCTTC
>NA|TRBV18|NA|TRBJ2-7
CASSLDRGISYEQYF
TGTGCCAGCTCACTAGACCGGGGGATCTCCTACGAGCAGTACTTC
>TRBD1|TRBV6-5|NA|TRBJ1-4
CASSRDRVNEKLFF
TGTGCCAGCAGCCGAGACAGGGTGAATGAAAAACTGTTTTTT
>NA|TRBV18|NA|TRBJ1-1
CASSPNSLNTEAFF
TGTGCCAGCTCACCAAACAGCCTGAACACTGAAGCTTTCTTT
>TRBD1|TRBV9|NA|TRBJ1-2
CASSVGTGSFGYTF
TGTGCCAGCAGCGTCGGGACAGGGAGTTTTGGCTACACCTTC
>TRBD1|TRBV5-4|NA|TRBJ2-7
CASSLGTGPYEQYF
TGTGCCAGCAGCTTAGGGACAGGTCCCTACGAGCAGTACTTC
>TRBD1|TRBV7-9|NA|TRBJ1-2
CASSLRDRGDGYTF
TGTGCCAGCAGTCTCCGGGACAGGGGGGATGGCTACACCTTC
>NA|TRBV28|NA|TRBJ1-1
CASTRRGIMNTEAFF
TGTGCCAGCACTAGACGGGGGATTATGAACACTGAAGCTTTCTTT
>NA|TRBV19|NA|TRBJ1-1
CASSTTVNTEAFF
TGTGCCAGTAGCACCACAGTGAACACTGAAGCTTTCTTT
>TRBD2|TRBV6-1|NA|TRBJ2-7
CASSENFSGAGSTYEQYF
TGTGCCAGCAGTGAAAATTTCTCAGGAGCGGGATCCACCTACGAGCAGTACTTC
>TRBD1|TRBV19|NA|TRBJ2-4
CASRDRGQENIQYF
TGTGCCAGTAGGGACAGGGGGCAGGAAAACATTCAGTACTTC
>TRBD2|TRBV11-1|NA|TRBJ2-5
CASSSGLAGSETQYF
TGTGCCAGCAGCTCAGGACTAGCGGGAAGCGAGACCCAGTACTTC
>NA|TRBV7-2|NA|TRBJ2-3
CASSWGGTGTQYF
TGTGCCAGCAGCTGGGGCGGTACCGGAACGCAGTATTTT
>TRBD1|TRBV28|once|TRBJ1-2
CASSLGVGGNGYTF
TGTGCCAGCAGTTTGGGGGTAGGGGGCAATGGCTACACCTTC
>NA|TRBV28|NA|TRBJ2-3
CASTAGSSTDTQYF
TGTGCCAGCACGGCTGGGAGTAGCACAGATACGCAGTATTTT
>NA|TRBV5-4|NA|TRBJ1-4
CASSLFPGRATNEKLFF
TGTGCCAGCAGCTTGTTCCCGGGTAGAGCAACTAATGAAAAACTGTTTTTT
>NA|TRBV6-5|NA|TRBJ1-2
CASSYSRTDYGYTF
TGTGCCAGCAGTTACTCGAGAACAGACTATGGCTACACCTTC
>TRBD1|TRBV5-1|NA|TRBJ1-2
CASSPGGDYGYTF
TGCGCCAGCAGCCCAGGGGGCGACTATGGCTACACCTTC